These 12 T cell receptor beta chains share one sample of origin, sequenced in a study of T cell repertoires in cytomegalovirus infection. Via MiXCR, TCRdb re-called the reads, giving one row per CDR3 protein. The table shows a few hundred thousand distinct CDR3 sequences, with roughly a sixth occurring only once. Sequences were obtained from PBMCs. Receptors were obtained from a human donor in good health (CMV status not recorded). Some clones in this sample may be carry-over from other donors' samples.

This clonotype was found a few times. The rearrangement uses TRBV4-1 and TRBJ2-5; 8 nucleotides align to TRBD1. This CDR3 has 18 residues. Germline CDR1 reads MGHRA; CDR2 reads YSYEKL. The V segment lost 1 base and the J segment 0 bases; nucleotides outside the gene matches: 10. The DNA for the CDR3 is TGCGCCAGCAGCCAAGGAGGAGCTAGGACAGGGAACCAAGAGACCCAGTACTTC. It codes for CASSQGGARTGNQETQYF.

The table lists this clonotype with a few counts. The CDR3 DNA is TGTGCCACCAGCAGAGATCACGTCCCAGCGAGATATGGCTACACCTTC. Protein sequence: CATSRDHVPARYGYTF. The chain links TRBV15 to TRBJ1-2; D is ambiguous. V lost 0 bases to trimming and J lost 5 bases, with 16 bases between them. CDR1 and CDR2 from the germline V gene are LNHNV and YYDKDF (reference sequence). This CDR3 is built from 16 residues.

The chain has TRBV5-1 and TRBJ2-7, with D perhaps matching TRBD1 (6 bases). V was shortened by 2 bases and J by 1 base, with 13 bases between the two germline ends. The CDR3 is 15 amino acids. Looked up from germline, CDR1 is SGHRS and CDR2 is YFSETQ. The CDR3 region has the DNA TGCGCCAGCAGCTTTACCCGGACAGAGTCCTACGAGCAGTACTTC. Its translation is CASSFTRTESYEQYF.

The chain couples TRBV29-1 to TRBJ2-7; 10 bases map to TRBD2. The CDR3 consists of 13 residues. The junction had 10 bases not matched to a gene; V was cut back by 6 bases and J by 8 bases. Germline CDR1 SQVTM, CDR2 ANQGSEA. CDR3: CSVAQRGGEQQYF. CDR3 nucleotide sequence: TGCAGCGTAGCCCAGCGGGGGGGAGAGCAGCAGTACTTC.

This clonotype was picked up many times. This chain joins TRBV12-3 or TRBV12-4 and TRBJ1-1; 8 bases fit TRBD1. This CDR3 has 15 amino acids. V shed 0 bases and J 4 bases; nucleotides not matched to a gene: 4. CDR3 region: CASSLAQDRATEAFF. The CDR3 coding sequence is TGTGCCAGCAGTTTAGCGCAGGACAGGGCCACTGAAGCTTTCTTT.

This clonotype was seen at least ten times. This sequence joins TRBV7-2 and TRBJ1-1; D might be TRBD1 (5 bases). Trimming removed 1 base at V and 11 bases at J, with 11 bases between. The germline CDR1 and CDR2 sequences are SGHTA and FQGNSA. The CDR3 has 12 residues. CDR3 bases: TGTGCCAGCAGCTTAGGAAGGGGAGCGGCTTTCTTT. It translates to CASSLGRGAAFF.

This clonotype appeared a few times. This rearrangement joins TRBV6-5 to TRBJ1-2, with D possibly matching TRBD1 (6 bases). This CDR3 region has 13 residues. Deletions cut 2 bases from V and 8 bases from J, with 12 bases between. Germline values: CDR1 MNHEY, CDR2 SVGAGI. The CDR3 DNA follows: TGTGCCAGCAGTTACGGGGGGGCCCGAGGCTACACCTTC. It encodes CASSYGGARGYTF.

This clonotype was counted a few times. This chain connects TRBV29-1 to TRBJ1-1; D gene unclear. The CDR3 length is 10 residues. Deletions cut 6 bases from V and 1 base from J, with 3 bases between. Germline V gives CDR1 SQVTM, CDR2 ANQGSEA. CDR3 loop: CSVGNTEAFF. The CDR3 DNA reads TGCAGCGTGGGGAACACTGAAGCTTTCTTT.

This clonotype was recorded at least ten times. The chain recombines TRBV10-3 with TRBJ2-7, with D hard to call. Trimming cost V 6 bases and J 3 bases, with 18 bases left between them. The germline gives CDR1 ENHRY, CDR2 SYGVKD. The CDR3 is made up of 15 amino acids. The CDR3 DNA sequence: TGTGCCATCAGCTCACTACACGAGAAAGGCTACGAGCAGTACTTC. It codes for CAISSLHEKGYEQYF.

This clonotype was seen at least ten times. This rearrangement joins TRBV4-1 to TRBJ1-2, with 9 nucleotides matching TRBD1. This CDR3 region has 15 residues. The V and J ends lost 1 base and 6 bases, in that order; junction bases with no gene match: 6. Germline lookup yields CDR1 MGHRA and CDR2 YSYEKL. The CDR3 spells CASSQAGTGFDGYTF. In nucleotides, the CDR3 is TGCGCCAGCAGCCAAGCCGGGACAGGGTTCGATGGCTACACCTTC.

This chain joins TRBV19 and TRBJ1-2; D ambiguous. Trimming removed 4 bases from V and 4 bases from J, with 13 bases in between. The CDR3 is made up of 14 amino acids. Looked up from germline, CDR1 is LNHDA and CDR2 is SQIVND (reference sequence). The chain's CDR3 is CASSNDVQTYGYTF. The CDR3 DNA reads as TGTGCCAGTAGTAATGACGTACAGACCTATGGCTACACCTTC.

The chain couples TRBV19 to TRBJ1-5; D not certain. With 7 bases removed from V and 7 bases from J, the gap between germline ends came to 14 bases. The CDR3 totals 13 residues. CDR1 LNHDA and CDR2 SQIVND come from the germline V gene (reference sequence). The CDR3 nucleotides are TGTGCCAGTACCCCCAGTGGAACCCAGCCCCAGCATTTT. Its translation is CASTPSGTQPQHF.